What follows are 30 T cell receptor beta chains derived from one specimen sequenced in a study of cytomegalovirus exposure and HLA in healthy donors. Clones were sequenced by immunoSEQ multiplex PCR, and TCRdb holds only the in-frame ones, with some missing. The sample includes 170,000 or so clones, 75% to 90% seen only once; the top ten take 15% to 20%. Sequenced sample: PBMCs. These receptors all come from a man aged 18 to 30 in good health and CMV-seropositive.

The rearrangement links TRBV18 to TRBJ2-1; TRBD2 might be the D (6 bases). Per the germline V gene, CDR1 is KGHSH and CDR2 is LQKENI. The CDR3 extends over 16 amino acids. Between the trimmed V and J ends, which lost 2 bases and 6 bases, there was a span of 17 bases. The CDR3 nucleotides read TGTGCCAGCTCACCAAGTGGCGGGACTCCCTTCAATGAGCAGTTCTTC. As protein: CASSPSGGTPFNEQFF.

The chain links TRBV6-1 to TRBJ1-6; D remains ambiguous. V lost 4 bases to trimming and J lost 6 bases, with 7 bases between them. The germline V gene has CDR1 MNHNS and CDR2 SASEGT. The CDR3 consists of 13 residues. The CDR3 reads CASSALGNSPLHF. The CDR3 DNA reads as TGTGCCAGCAGTGCCCTCGGTAATTCACCCCTCCACTTT.

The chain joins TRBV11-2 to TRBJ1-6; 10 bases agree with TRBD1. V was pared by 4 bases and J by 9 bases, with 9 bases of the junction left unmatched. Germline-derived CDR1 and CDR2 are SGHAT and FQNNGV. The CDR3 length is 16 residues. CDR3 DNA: TGTGCCAGCAGCTACGAAAGCGGGACAGGGGCTTCACCCCTCCACTTT. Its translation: CASSYESGTGASPLHF.

CDR3 in amino acids: CASSDVSGYNEKLFF. CDR3 DNA sequence: TGTGCCAGCAGTGACGTTTCGGGATATAATGAAAAACTGTTTTTT. The rearrangement links TRBV2 to TRBJ1-4; D is uncertain. Trimming took off 3 bases at V and 4 bases at J, with 12 bases between the two ends. Germline loops: CDR1 SNHLY, CDR2 FYNNEI. This CDR3 region has 15 residues.

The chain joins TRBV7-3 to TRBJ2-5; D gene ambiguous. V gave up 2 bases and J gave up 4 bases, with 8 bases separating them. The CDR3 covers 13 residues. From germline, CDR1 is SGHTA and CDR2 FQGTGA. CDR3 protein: CASSLSTGETQYF. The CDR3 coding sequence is TGTGCCAGCAGCTTATCAACGGGAGAGACCCAGTACTTC. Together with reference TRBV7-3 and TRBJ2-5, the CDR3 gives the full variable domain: GAGVSQTPSNKVTEKGKYVELRCDPISGHTALYWYRQSLGQGPEFLIYFQGTGAADDSGLPNDRFFAVRPEGSVSTLKIQRTERGDSAVYLCASSLSTGETQYFGPGTRLLVL.

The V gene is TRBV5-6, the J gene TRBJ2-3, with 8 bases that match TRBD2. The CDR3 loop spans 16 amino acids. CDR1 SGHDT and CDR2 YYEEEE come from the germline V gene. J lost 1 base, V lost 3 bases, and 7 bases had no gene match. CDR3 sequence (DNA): TGTGCCAGCAGCTCAAGCGGGAGAAAGGGCACAGATACGCAGTATTTT. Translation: CASSSSGRKGTDTQYF.

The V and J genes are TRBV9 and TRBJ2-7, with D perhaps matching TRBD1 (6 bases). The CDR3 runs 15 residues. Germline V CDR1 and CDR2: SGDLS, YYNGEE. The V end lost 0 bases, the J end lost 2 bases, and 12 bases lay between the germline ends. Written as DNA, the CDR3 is TGTGCCAGCAGCGTAGGCTGGGACACTCCCTACGAGCAGTACTTC. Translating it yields CASSVGWDTPYEQYF.

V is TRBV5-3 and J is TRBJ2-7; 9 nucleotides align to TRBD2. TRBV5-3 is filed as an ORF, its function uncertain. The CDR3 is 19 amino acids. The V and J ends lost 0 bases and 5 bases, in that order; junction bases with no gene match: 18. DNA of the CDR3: TGTGCCAGAAGCTTGGAGACTAGCGGTCATCAAGGGGGGGGCGACGAGCAGTACTTC. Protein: CARSLETSGHQGGGDEQYF.

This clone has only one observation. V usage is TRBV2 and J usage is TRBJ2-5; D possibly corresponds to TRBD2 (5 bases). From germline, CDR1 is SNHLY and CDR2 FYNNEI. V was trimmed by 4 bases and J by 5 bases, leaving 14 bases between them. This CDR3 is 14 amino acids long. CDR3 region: CASSGTAEAETQYF. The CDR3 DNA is TGTGCCAGCAGTGGGACCGCGGAGGCGGAGACCCAGTACTTC.

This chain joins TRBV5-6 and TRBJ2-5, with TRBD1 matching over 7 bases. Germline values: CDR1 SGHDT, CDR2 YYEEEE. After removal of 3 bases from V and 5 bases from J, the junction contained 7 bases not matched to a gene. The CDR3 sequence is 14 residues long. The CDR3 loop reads CASSSGTATETQYF. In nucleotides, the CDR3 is TGTGCCAGCAGCTCCGGGACAGCAACGGAGACCCAGTACTTC.

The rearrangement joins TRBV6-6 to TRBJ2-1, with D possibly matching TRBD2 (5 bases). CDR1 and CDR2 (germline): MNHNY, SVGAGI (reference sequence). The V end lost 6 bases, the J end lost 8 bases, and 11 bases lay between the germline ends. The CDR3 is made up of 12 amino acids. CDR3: CASSRTRDEQFF. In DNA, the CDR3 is TGTGCCAGCAGCCGCACTAGGGATGAGCAGTTCTTC.

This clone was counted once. The CDR3 coding sequence is TGCGCCAGCAGCTCAGGACAGCCGAAAGGGGCCAACGTCCTGACTTTC. It yields the protein CASSSGQPKGANVLTF. The chain uses TRBV5-1 and TRBJ2-6, with TRBD1 as a possible D gene (6 bases). Between the trimmed V and J ends, which lost 3 bases and 4 bases, there was a span of 14 bases. The CDR3 is made up of 16 amino acids. CDR1 and CDR2 from the germline V gene are SGHRS and YFSETQ.

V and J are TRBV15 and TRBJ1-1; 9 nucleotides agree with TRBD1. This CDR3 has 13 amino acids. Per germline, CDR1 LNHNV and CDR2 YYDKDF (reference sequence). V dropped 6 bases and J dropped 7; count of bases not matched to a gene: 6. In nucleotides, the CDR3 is TGTGCCACCAGACACAGGGGGCGAGGTGAAGCTTTCTTT. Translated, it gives CATRHRGRGEAFF.

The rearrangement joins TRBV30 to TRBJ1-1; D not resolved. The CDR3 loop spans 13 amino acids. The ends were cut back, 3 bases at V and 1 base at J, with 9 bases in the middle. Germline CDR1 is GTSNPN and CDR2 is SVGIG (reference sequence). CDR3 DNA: TGTGCCTGGAGCCCCCCCGGGAACACTGAAGCTTTCTTT. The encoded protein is CAWSPPGNTEAFF.

The chain's CDR3 is CASSPTGETGYTF. The CDR3 bases are TGCGCCAGCAGTCCGACAGGGGAAACGGGCTACACCTTC. V usage is TRBV5-1 and J usage is TRBJ1-2; 8 positions match TRBD1. There are 13 residues in the CDR3. CDR1 and CDR2 (germline): SGHRS, YFSETQ. With V trimmed by 5 bases and J by 8 bases, 8 bases remained unmatched.

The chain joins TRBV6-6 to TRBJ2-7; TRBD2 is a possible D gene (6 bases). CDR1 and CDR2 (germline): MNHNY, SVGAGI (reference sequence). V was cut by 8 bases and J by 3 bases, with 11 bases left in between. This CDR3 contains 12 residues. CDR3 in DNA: TGTGCCAGCGGGACTCCTATCTACGAGCAGTACTTC. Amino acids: CASGTPIYEQYF.

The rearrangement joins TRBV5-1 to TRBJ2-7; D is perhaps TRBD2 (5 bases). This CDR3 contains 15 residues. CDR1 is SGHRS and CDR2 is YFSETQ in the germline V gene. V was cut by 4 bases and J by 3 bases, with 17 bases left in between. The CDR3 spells CASSDRRDTFYEQYF. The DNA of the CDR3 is TGCGCCAGCAGCGACCGCCGGGATACGTTCTACGAGCAGTACTTC. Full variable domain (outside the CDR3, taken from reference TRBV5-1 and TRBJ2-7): KAGVTQTPRYLIKTRGQQVTLSCSPISGHRSVSWYQQTPGQGLQFLFEYFSETQRNKGNFPGRFSGRQFSNSRSEMNVSTLELGDSALYLCASSDRRDTFYEQYFGPGTRLTVT.

CDR3 loop: CASSPPIWVDTNTGELFF. The CDR3 nucleotides are TGTGCCAGCTCACCCCCTATTTGGGTAGACACTAACACCGGGGAGCTGTTTTTT. This rearrangement joins TRBV18 to TRBJ2-2; D is unclear. This CDR3 is 18 amino acids long. V was pared by 3 bases and J by 2 bases, with 19 bases between. The germline gives CDR1 KGHSH, CDR2 LQKENI.

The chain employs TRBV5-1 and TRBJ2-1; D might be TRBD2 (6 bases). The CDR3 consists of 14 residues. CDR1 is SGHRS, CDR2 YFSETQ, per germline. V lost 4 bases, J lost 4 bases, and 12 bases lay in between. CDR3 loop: CASSAGTGYNEQFF. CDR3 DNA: TGCGCCAGCAGCGCCGGGACTGGGTACAATGAGCAGTTCTTC.

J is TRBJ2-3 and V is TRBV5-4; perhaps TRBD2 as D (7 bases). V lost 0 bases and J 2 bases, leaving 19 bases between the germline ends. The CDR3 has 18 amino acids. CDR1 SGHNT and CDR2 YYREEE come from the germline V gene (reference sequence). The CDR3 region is CASSLGGLSGHLTDTQYF. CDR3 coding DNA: TGTGCCAGCAGCTTGGGGGGGCTTAGCGGGCACCTCACAGATACGCAGTATTTT. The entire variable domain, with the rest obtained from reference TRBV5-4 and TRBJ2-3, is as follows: ETGVTQSPTHLIKTRGQQVTLRCSSQSGHNTVSWYQQALGQGPQFIFQYYREEENGRGNFPPRFSGLQFPNYSSELNVNALELDDSALYLCASSLGGLSGHLTDTQYFGPGTRLTVL.

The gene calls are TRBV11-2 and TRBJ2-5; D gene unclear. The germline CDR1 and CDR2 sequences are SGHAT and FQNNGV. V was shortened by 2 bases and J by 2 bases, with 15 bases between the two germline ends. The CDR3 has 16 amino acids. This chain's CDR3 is CASSLRASGYQETQYF. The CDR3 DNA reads TGTGCCAGCAGCTTACGAGCCTCAGGCTATCAAGAGACCCAGTACTTC.

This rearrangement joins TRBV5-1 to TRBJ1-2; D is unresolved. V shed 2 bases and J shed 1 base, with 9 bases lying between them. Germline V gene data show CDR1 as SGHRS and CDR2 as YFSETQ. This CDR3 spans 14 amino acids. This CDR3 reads CASSLLTHNYGYTF. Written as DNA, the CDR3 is TGCGCCAGCAGCTTACTAACCCATAACTATGGCTACACCTTC. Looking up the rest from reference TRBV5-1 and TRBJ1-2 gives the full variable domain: KAGVTQTPRYLIKTRGQQVTLSCSPISGHRSVSWYQQTPGQGLQFLFEYFSETQRNKGNFPGRFSGRQFSNSRSEMNVSTLELGDSALYLCASSLLTHNYGYTFGSGTRLTVV.

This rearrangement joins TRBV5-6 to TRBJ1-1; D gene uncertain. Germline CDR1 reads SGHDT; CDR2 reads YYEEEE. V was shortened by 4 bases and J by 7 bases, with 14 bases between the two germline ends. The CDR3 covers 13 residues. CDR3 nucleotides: TGTGCCAGCAGCGGAGGGTCGGCAGATGAAGCTTTCTTT. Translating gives CASSGGSADEAFF.

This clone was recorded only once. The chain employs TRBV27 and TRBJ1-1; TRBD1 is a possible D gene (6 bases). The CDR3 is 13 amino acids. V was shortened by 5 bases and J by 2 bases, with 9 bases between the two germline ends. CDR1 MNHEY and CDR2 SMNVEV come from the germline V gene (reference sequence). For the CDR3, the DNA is TGTGCCAGCAGTCACAGGGATAACACTGAAGCTTTCTTT. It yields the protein CASSHRDNTEAFF.

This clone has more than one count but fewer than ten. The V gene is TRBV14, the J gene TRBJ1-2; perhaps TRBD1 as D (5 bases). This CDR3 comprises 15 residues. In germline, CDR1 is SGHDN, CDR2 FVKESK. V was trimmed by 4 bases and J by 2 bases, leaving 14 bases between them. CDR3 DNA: TGTGCCAGCAGCCCATCGCGTTGGACAAACTATGGCTACACCTTC. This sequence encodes CASSPSRWTNYGYTF.

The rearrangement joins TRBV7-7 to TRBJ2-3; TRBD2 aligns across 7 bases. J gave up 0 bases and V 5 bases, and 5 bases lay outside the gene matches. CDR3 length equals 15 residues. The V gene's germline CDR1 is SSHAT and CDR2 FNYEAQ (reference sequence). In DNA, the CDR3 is TGTGCCAGCAGCCCCTCCGGGGGGAGCACAGATACGCAGTATTTT. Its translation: CASSPSGGSTDTQYF.

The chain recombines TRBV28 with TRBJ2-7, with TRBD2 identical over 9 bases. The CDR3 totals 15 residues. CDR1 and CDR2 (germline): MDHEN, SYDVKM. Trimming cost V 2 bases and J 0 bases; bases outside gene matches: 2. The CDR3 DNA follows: TGTGCCAGCAGTTTAGGAGCGGGAGGCTCCTACGAGCAGTACTTC. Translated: CASSLGAGGSYEQYF. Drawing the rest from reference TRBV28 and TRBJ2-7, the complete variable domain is DVKVTQSSRYLVKRTGEKVFLECVQDMDHENMFWYRQDPGLGLRLIYFSYDVKMKEKGDIPEGYSVSREKKERFSLILESASTNQTSMYLCASSLGAGGSYEQYFGPGTRLTVT.

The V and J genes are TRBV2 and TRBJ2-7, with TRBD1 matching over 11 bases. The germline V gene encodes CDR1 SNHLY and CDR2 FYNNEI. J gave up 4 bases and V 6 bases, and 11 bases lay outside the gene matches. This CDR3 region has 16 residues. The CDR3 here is CASSQRGTGGRYEQYF. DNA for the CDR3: TGTGCCAGCAGCCAAAGAGGGACAGGGGGACGGTACGAGCAGTACTTC.

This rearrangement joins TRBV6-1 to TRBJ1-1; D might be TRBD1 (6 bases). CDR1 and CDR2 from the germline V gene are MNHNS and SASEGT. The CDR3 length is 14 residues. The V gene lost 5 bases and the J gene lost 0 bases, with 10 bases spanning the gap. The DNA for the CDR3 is TGTGCCAGCAGTTTACGACAGGTGAACACTGAAGCTTTCTTT. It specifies CASSLRQVNTEAFF.

CDR3 sequence: CASSQTATNEKLFF. CDR3 in DNA: TGTGCCAGCAGTCAGACAGCAACTAATGAAAAACTGTTTTTT. The chain is built from TRBV28 and TRBJ1-4; D possibly corresponds to TRBD1 (5 bases). Germline-derived CDR1 and CDR2 are MDHEN and SYDVKM. The CDR3 has 14 residues. V was clipped by 5 bases and J by 0 bases, with 7 bases between them.